Detailed here is one T cell receptor beta chain. Its antigen is as yet unknown. Building of the TCR beta libraries involved iRepertoire HTBI primers and Arm-PCR of CDR3 regions. TCRdb analysed the multiplex PCR reads with MiXCR anew, one entry per CDR3 protein. Of 400,000 or so distinct CDR3 sequences detected, 23% appear once; the ten largest clones hold approximately 26%. The data belong to a study of regulatory T cells in long-lasting Graves disease. For the study at large: The term persistent Graves' disease signified upward of 5 years on antithyroid drugs with positive TSH receptor antibodies. Study-wide results and caveats: It was in persistent disease that TRBV28, TRBJ1-2 and TRBJ2-5 were favored.

V lost 6 bases to trimming and J lost 0 bases, with 6 bases between them. Germline CDR1 is MDHEN and CDR2 is SYDVKM. The CDR3 consists of 13 residues. Time point here: persistent/refractory GD, antithyroid drugs over 5 years with positive TRAb. From PBMCs, RNA was extracted and then used to make the TCR library. The TCR sequence derives from a female donor with Graves disease. The chain employs TRBV28 and TRBJ2-1; the D is unclear. The input for sequencing was peripheral blood mononuclear cells (PBMCs), taken when the disease was refractory, from a patient treated with antithyroid drugs. CDR3 DNA: TGTGCCAGCAGCTTCGCCTCCTACAATGAGCAGTTCTTC. The encoded protein is CASSFASYNEQFF. Full variable domain (rest looked up from reference TRBV28 and TRBJ2-1): DVKVTQSSRYLVKRTGEKVFLECVQDMDHENMFWYRQDPGLGLRLIYFSYDVKMKEKGDIPEGYSVSREKKERFSLILESASTNQTSMYLCASSFASYNEQFFGPGTRLTVL.